The TCR beta chain under discussion was sequenced for a study of T cell repertoires in cytomegalovirus infection. The table lists this clonotype with a few counts. Its antigen is unidentified. A single record per CDR3 protein comes from TCRdb applying MiXCR to the reads. The sample contains a few hundred thousand distinct CDR3 sequences, around two fifths of which appear only once. CDR1 SEHNR and CDR2 FQNEAQ come from the germline V gene (reference sequence). V shed 5 bases and J shed 12 bases, with 20 bases lying between them. The CDR3 length is 13 residues. The clonotype originates from a human donor in good health (CMV status not recorded). Some clones in this sample may be carry-over from other donors' samples. The sequences come from cultured PBMCs, collected from culture after CMV antigen stimulation. This chain joins TRBV7-9 and TRBJ2-7; weak D call: TRBD2 (6 bases). The CDR3 loop is CASSGGWGIDSYF. The CDR3 nucleotides are TGTGCCAGCAGCGGAGGGTGGGGAATCGACTCGTACTTC.